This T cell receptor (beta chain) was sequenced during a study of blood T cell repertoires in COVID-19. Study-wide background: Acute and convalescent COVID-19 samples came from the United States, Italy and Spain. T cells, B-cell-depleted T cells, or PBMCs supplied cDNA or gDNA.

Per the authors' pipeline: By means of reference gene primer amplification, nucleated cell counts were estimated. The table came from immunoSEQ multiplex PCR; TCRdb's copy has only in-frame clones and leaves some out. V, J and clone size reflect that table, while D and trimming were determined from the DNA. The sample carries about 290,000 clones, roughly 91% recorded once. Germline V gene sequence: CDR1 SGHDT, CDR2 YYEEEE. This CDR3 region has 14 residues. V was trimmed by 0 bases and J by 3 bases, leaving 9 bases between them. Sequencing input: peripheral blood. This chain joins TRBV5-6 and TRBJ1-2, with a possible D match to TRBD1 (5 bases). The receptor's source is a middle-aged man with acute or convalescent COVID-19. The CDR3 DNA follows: TGTGCCAGCAGCTTGGACAGGAACCACTATGGCTACACCTTC. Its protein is CASSLDRNHYGYTF.